Listed below are T cell receptor beta chains from one sample, sequenced in a study of technical replicates of blood from several donors. TCRdb's table, derived via immunoSEQ multiplex PCR, lists solely in-frame clones and lacks some. Among under 110,000 clones listed, roughly 95% were seen once. The sample was T cells isolated from PBMCs. These receptors came from a human donor in good health. The CDR3 runs from the conserved cysteine through the conserved F or W. D genes are given only for firm matches. Where a row states a size, it is once, few, many or the class of an expanded clone; other rows omit it.

V	size	D	J	length	CDR3	DNA
TRBV11-2	NA	TRBD1	TRBJ1-2	13	CASSLQGWEGYTF	TGTGCCAGCAGCCTACAGGGGTGGGAAGGCTACACCTTC
TRBV29-1	NA	TRBD1	TRBJ1-2	12	CSVWTGNYGYTF	TGCAGCGTTTGGACAGGCAACTATGGCTACACCTTC
TRBV10-3	NA	TRBD1	TRBJ1-1	17	CAISEAGQGIMNTEAFF	TGTGCCATCAGTGAGGCGGGACAGGGGATTATGAACACTGAAGCTTTCTTT
TRBV19	NA	NA	TRBJ1-5	13	CASSEDSYQPQHF	TGTGCCAGTAGTGAGGACAGTTATCAGCCCCAGCATTTT
TRBV28	NA	NA	TRBJ1-2	12	CASSYRNYGYTF	TGTGCCAGCAGTTACAGGAACTATGGCTACACCTTC
TRBV18	once	NA	TRBJ2-3	15	CAISGAHEDSDTQYF	TGTGCCATCTCAGGGGCGCACGAGGATTCAGATACGCAGTATTTT
TRBV6-1	NA	TRBD1	TRBJ1-1	14	CASSPPGQPNPAFF	TGTGCCAGCAGTCCACCGGGACAGCCGAACCCGGCTTTCTTT
TRBV5-4	NA	NA	TRBJ2-7	17	CASSPQLFSRGSYEQYF	TGTGCCAGCAGCCCTCAATTGTTTTCCCGGGGGTCCTACGAGCAGTACTTC
TRBV30	NA	NA	TRBJ2-7	15	CAWSGGRLSSYEQYF	TGTGCCTGGAGTGGGGGCAGGTTATCCTCCTACGAGCAGTACTTC
TRBV4-1	few	NA	TRBJ1-1	15	CASSQPPGVNTEAFF	TGCGCCAGCAGCCAACCTCCGGGGGTGAACACTGAAGCTTTCTTT
TRBV4-1	NA	TRBD2	TRBJ2-1	16	CASRGGLAGAYNEQFF	TGCGCCAGCAGGGGGGGACTAGCGGGGGCATACAATGAGCAGTTCTTC
TRBV7-9	NA	NA	TRBJ2-2	13	CASSLALTGELFF	TGTGCCAGCAGCTTAGCTCTAACCGGGGAGCTGTTTTTT
TRBV18	NA	NA	TRBJ2-1	15	CASSTTGKGHNEQFF	TGTGCCAGCTCAACCACAGGGAAAGGACACAATGAGCAGTTCTTC
TRBV2	NA	NA	TRBJ1-1	14	CASLKGPLNTEAFF	TGTGCCAGCTTAAAGGGGCCCTTGAACACTGAAGCTTTCTTT
TRBV30	NA	NA	TRBJ1-6	14	CAWSIGVGGSPLHF	TGTGCCTGGAGTATCGGGGTAGGGGGTTCACCCCTCCACTTT
TRBV27	NA	NA	TRBJ2-7	14	CASSLAAPSYEQYF	TGTGCCAGCAGTTTAGCGGCTCCTTCCTACGAGCAGTACTTC
TRBV6-4	once	NA	TRBJ2-3	14	CASSVIAGTDTQYF	TGTGCCAGCAGTGTGATAGCGGGCACAGATACGCAGTATTTT
TRBV7-6	NA	TRBD2	TRBJ2-1	18	CASSSMPKRGGQLDEQFF	TGTGCCAGCAGCTCGATGCCAAAGCGGGGGGGCCAACTTGATGAGCAGTTCTTC
TRBV19	NA	NA	TRBJ1-2	16	CASSIDPGTSRYGYTF	TGTGCCAGTAGTATAGATCCGGGAACATCCCGCTATGGCTACACCTTC
TRBV10-2	NA	TRBD2	TRBJ2-3	16	CASRDIILARKSTQYF	TGCGCCAGCAGGGACATAATACTAGCGAGGAAGAGTACGCAGTATTTT
TRBV7-9	NA	TRBD1	TRBJ1-6	14	CASSSGTGNSPLHF	TGTGCCAGCAGCTCCGGGACAGGGAATTCACCCCTCCACTTT
TRBV29-1	NA	NA	TRBJ2-7	14	CSVLGLQTSYEQYF	TGCAGCGTTTTGGGCCTCCAAACATCCTACGAGCAGTACTTC
TRBV6-1	NA	TRBD1	TRBJ2-3	14	CASSDRGRTDTQYF	TGTGCCAGCAGTGACAGGGGGCGCACAGATACGCAGTATTTT
TRBV4-2	NA	TRBD2	TRBJ2-1	15	CASSQEGGAYNEQFF	TGTGCCAGCAGCCAAGAGGGAGGGGCCTACAATGAGCAGTTCTTC
TRBV7-9	NA	NA	TRBJ1-5	15	CASSLAAGRHQPQHF	TGTGCCAGCAGCTTAGCGGCAGGGAGGCATCAGCCCCAGCATTTT
TRBV5-1	NA	NA	TRBJ2-2	12	CASSHGQGELFF	TGCGCCAGCAGCCACGGACAGGGGGAGCTGTTTTTT
TRBV28	NA	NA	TRBJ1-2	14	CASIPPTGPDGYTF	TGTGCCAGCATCCCCCCTACTGGTCCTGATGGCTACACCTTC
TRBV27	NA	TRBD2	TRBJ2-3	16	CASRPNSGIGADTQYF	TGTGCCAGCAGACCGAACAGCGGGATTGGAGCAGATACGCAGTATTTT
TRBV7-2	NA	NA	TRBJ1-1	15	CASSLALLRDTEAFF	TGTGCCAGCAGCTTAGCGCTGTTGAGGGACACTGAAGCTTTCTTT
TRBV19	NA	NA	TRBJ2-7	16	CASPHHPQGRSYEQYF	TGTGCCAGTCCACACCACCCACAGGGAAGGTCCTACGAGCAGTACTTC
TRBV7-8	NA	NA	TRBJ2-7	14	CASSLEQATYEQYF	TGTGCCAGCAGCTTAGAACAGGCCACCTACGAGCAGTACTTC
TRBV5-1	NA	TRBD1	TRBJ2-1	15	CASSLAILTGEEKFF	TGCGCCAGCAGCTTGGCCATTCTCACAGGGGAAGAAAAGTTCTTC
TRBV2	NA	NA	TRBJ1-6	15	CASSEAATDNSPLHF	TGTGCCAGCAGTGAAGCGGCGACAGATAATTCACCCCTCCACTTT
TRBV11-3	NA	TRBD1	TRBJ1-1	13	CASRGQGDTEAFF	TGTGCCAGCAGGGGACAGGGGGACACTGAAGCTTTCTTT
TRBV7-2	NA	TRBD2	TRBJ2-3	17	CASSLPFSGAGGDTQYF	TGTGCCAGCAGCTTGCCCTTTAGCGGGGCCGGTGGAGATACGCAGTATTTT
TRBV5-1	NA	TRBD1	TRBJ2-3	16	CASSTRDRAGTDTQYF	TGCGCCAGCAGCACCCGGGACAGGGCAGGCACAGATACGCAGTATTTT
TRBV7-6	NA	NA	TRBJ2-3	16	CASSLEWREGADTQYF	TGTGCCAGCAGCTTAGAATGGCGGGAAGGAGCAGATACGCAGTATTTT
TRBV5-5	NA	NA	TRBJ2-1	15	CASSLVTGRHNEQFF	TGTGCCAGCAGCTTGGTAACAGGAAGGCACAATGAGCAGTTCTTC
TRBV15	NA	NA	TRBJ2-2	14	CATSWAGNTGELFF	TGTGCCACCAGCTGGGCCGGGAACACCGGGGAGCTGTTTTTT
TRBV5-6	NA	NA	TRBJ1-1	12	CASSLLNTEAFF	TGTGCCAGCAGCTTACTTAACACTGAAGCTTTCTTT
TRBV28	NA	TRBD2	TRBJ2-5	15	CASSSSGRAQETQYF	TGTGCCAGCAGTTCTAGCGGGAGAGCCCAAGAGACCCAGTACTTC
TRBV19	NA	NA	TRBJ2-3	14	CASSVGGRGNTQYF	TGTGCCAGTAGTGTCGGAGGCAGGGGTAATACGCAGTATTTT
TRBV27	once	NA	TRBJ1-1	15	CASSLRSGWDTEAFF	TGTGCCAGCAGTTTAAGGTCAGGGTGGGACACTGAAGCTTTCTTT
TRBV7-2	once	TRBD1	TRBJ1-2	17	CASSGPGQGVISYGYTF	TGTGCCAGCAGCGGACCGGGACAGGGGGTTATTAGCTATGGCTACACCTTC
TRBV5-1	NA	TRBD2	TRBJ2-7	13	CASSPGRVGEQYF	TGCGCCAGCAGCCCGGGGAGGGTTGGGGAGCAGTACTTC
TRBV29-1	NA	NA	TRBJ2-7	14	CSVIQVVNSYEQYF	TGCAGCGTTATACAGGTGGTGAACTCCTACGAGCAGTACTTC
TRBV7-3	NA	NA	TRBJ2-3	14	CASSLGTSLDTQYF	TGTGCCAGCAGCTTAGGCACTAGCCTAGATACGCAGTATTTT
TRBV6-1	NA	TRBD1	TRBJ2-1	13	CASSGQGKREQFF	TGTGCCAGCAGTGGACAGGGGAAAAGGGAGCAGTTCTTC
TRBV5-4	NA	NA	TRBJ1-4	13	CASSLGQSEKLFF	TGTGCCAGCAGCTTGGGACAGAGTGAAAAACTGTTTTTT